This TCR beta chain came from a study of blood T cells in healthy people across ages. Findings and limits, study-wide: A roughly linear age-dependent decrease characterized TCR beta diversity per million T cells. The CMV status of each donor remained undetermined, and this could have confounded shifts in expanded clonotypes.

Together with a sample-barcoded 5' primer, a J-beta primer mix was included in a second PCR lasting about 7 to 12 cycles. TCRdb used MiXCR to reprocess the 5' RACE reads, holding one entry per CDR3 protein. Of hundreds of thousands of distinct CDR3 sequences listed, 40% to 50% are singletons. With regard to this clonotype: Its antigen is undetermined.

There were at least 5 micrograms of total RNA extracted from every sample. V was pared by 4 bases and J by 8 bases, with 12 bases between. Germline assignment: CDR1 GTSNPN and CDR2 SVGIG (reference sequence). The CDR3 consists of 13 residues. This sequence joins TRBV30 and TRBJ1-6, with D unresolved. The sequence was obtained from a man aged 60 to 75 in good health. The sequencing sample was made of blood. CDR3: CAWTIDPDSPLHF. The CDR3 DNA sequence: TGTGCCTGGACAATCGACCCGGATTCACCCCTCCACTTT.